The present entry profiles one T cell receptor (beta chain) with its context. What it binds is not known. Produced via immunoSEQ multiplex PCR; TCRdb's table is partial and in-frame only. This table has tens of thousands of clones, 85% to 90% appearing once. The data stem from a study of a mutant IDH1 vaccine in newly diagnosed glioma. Study summary: Vaccination started 4-6 weeks after radiotherapy alone, or with temozolomide cycles.

Study findings and constraints: Immune responses induced by the vaccine were seen in 93.3% of patients, spanning multiple MHC alleles.

V was pared by 3 bases and J by 4 bases, with 14 bases between. The CDR3 has 15 residues. Germline V gene data show CDR1 as SGHDT and CDR2 as YYEEEE. Documented time point: week 35, safety follow-up. Every vaccine dose comprised 300 ug of mutant IDH1 20-mer peptide plus topical imiquimod. The chain combines TRBV5-6 with TRBJ1-5, with D tentatively TRBD1 (6 bases). The clonotype comes from a man aged 35 to 55 with glioma. Sample: PBMCs, taken from a glioma patient whose treatment included an IDH1 peptide vaccine. CDR3: CASSSDPGVNQPQHF. The DNA for the CDR3 is TGTGCCAGCAGCTCAGACCCAGGGGTAAATCAGCCCCAGCATTTT.